These T cell receptor beta chains were read from a single sample in a study of healthy donors' naive CD4 and CD8 T cells. TCRdb fed the reads into MiXCR, producing one record per CDR3 protein. The profile shows 150,000 to 200,000 distinct CDR3 sequences, around 80% of them singletons. Source material: naive CD4+ and CD8+ T cells sorted from blood, pooled from several donors. Receptor source: a pool of human donors in good health; the sample pools cells from several healthy donors. Each CDR3 is given with its conserved first and last residue. D genes are given only for firm matches. Some rows have no size entry. The others give once, few or many, or a class for an expanded clone.

TRBJ2-7 . 15 TRBV29-1 . CSVRGSGHSSYEQYF TGCAGCGTTAGGGGTAGCGGTCACTCCTCCTACGAGCAGTACTTC
TRBJ1-2 . 14 TRBV20-1 . CSAKLDSTNYGYTF TGCAGTGCTAAACTTGACAGCACTAACTATGGCTACACCTTC
TRBJ1-1 . 13 TRBV6-1 . CASSESANTEAFF TGTGCCAGCAGTGAATCGGCGAACACTGAAGCTTTCTTT
TRBJ1-1 few 12 TRBV29-1 TRBD1 CSVRIDREGAFF TGCAGCGTTCGCATCGACAGGGAGGGAGCTTTCTTT
TRBJ1-1 . 16 TRBV21-1 . CASSKLDGTENTEAFF TGTGCCAGCAGCAAGCTTGACGGGACAGAGAACACTGAAGCTTTCTTT
TRBJ2-5 . 14 TRBV29-1 TRBD1 CSGTGRMIWETQYF TGCAGCGGGACAGGGAGAATGATTTGGGAGACCCAGTACTTC
TRBJ2-2 . 13 TRBV29-1 . CSAQTENTGELFF TGCAGCGCTCAGACAGAGAACACCGGGGAGCTGTTTTTT
TRBJ2-1 . 13 TRBV10-3 . CAMGRVPYNEQFF TGTGCCATGGGTCGGGTCCCCTACAATGAGCAGTTCTTC
TRBJ2-1 few 15 TRBV25-1 . CASREGMWSYNEQFF TGTGCCAGCAGGGAAGGAATGTGGTCCTACAATGAGCAGTTCTTC
TRBJ1-2 . 12 TRBV29-1 . CSVPDSPHGYTF TGCAGCGTTCCGGACAGCCCTCATGGCTACACCTTC
TRBJ2-3 once 14 TRBV29-1 TRBD2 CSAGTSGRADTQYF TGCAGCGCCGGGACTAGCGGGAGGGCAGATACGCAGTATTTT
TRBJ2-1 . 16 TRBV27 . CASSFRSGSSYNEQFF TGTGCCAGCAGTTTTAGATCGGGATCATCCTACAATGAGCAGTTCTTC
TRBJ2-3 few 13 TRBV29-1 . CSVDEELGNTQYF TGCAGCGTTGATGAGGAATTGGGGAATACGCAGTATTTT
TRBJ2-5 . 14 TRBV10-1 TRBD2 CASSDGGRVETQYF TGCGCCAGCAGTGACGGCGGGAGGGTTGAGACCCAGTACTTC
TRBJ2-5 few 14 TRBV29-1 . CSVARSVWGETQYF TGCAGCGTTGCCCGATCTGTCTGGGGAGAGACCCAGTACTTC
TRBJ1-1 . 13 TRBV5-1 . CASISSENTEAFF TGCGCCAGCATCTCGTCGGAGAACACTGAAGCTTTCTTT
TRBJ1-2 . 16 TRBV6-5 TRBD1 CASSYSVRGTNYGYTF TGTGCCAGCAGTTACTCGGTCAGGGGGACTAACTATGGCTACACCTTC
TRBJ2-5 . 18 TRBV11-2 . CASSLTRAGRSWQETQYF TGTGCCAGCAGCTTAACCAGGGCAGGGAGGTCGTGGCAAGAGACCCAGTACTTC
TRBJ1-2 . 15 TRBV29-1 TRBD1 CSVESDRGWDYGYTF TGCAGCGTTGAATCCGACAGGGGATGGGACTATGGCTACACCTTC
TRBJ2-7 . 12 TRBV13 . CASSSTPLEQYF TGTGCCAGCAGCTCAACGCCCCTCGAGCAGTACTTC
TRBJ2-3 . 15 TRBV27 TRBD2 CASNLLAGGTDTQYF TGTGCCAGCAACTTACTAGCGGGTGGGACAGATACGCAGTATTTT
TRBJ1-1 . 11 TRBV29-1 . CSLELNTEAFF TGCAGCTTGGAGCTGAACACTGAAGCTTTCTTT
TRBJ2-5 . 11 TRBV20-1 . CSAEFRGGQYF TGCAGTGCCGAGTTCAGGGGAGGCCAGTACTTC
TRBJ1-6 . 17 TRBV10-3 . CASTRDSGPSYNSPLHF TGTGCCAGCACCCGGGACTCCGGACCCTCCTATAATTCACCCCTCCACTTT
TRBJ1-5 once 14 TRBV21-1 . CASSNFYRGQPQHF TGTGCCAGCAGCAATTTCTACAGGGGTCAGCCCCAGCATTTT
TRBJ2-1 . 17 TRBV29-1 TRBD2 CSVVTSGRALSLNEQFF TGCAGCGTTGTTACTAGCGGGAGGGCCCTTTCCCTCAATGAGCAGTTCTTC
TRBJ1-1 . 14 TRBV6-5 . CASSTGAPGTEAFF TGTGCCAGCAGTACCGGTGCCCCAGGAACTGAAGCTTTCTTT
TRBJ1-5 . 15 TRBV18 . CASSPTGSLNQPQHF TGTGCCAGCTCACCAACGGGAAGTCTCAATCAGCCCCAGCATTTT
TRBJ2-1 . 15 TRBV2 . CASSEADDDNNEQFF TGTGCCAGCAGTGAAGCGGACGATGACAACAATGAGCAGTTCTTC
TRBJ2-3 . 13 TRBV6-5 . CASSFYTSDTQYF TGTGCCAGCAGTTTCTACACTTCGGATACGCAGTATTTT
TRBJ1-1 . 14 TRBV19 . CASSALGSRTEAFF TGTGCCAGTTCTGCCCTGGGCAGTAGGACTGAAGCTTTCTTT
TRBJ2-1 once 16 TRBV29-1 TRBD2 CSVVGLAVPSYNEQFF TGCAGCGTTGTGGGTCTAGCGGTCCCCTCCTACAATGAGCAGTTCTTC
TRBJ1-2 . 13 TRBV29-1 . CSVELGGNYGYTF TGCAGCGTTGAATTGGGCGGCAACTATGGCTACACCTTC
TRBJ2-7 . 13 TRBV29-1 . CSISRPSSYEQYF TGCAGCATCTCACGTCCCAGCTCCTACGAGCAGTACTTC
TRBJ2-1 . 13 TRBV19 TRBD1 CASSIRGRNEQFF TGTGCCAGTAGTATCAGGGGGCGGAATGAGCAGTTCTTC
TRBJ2-7 . 14 TRBV6-5 . CARSGQLNSYEQYF TGTGCCAGGAGTGGACAGCTCAACTCCTACGAGCAGTACTTC
TRBJ2-5 . 13 TRBV20-1 . CSAYLRGAETQYF TGCAGTGCCTACCTGCGAGGGGCGGAGACCCAGTACTTC
TRBJ2-3 . 15 TRBV29-1 . CSVEGGLTGTDTQYF TGCAGCGTTGAGGGGGGTCTTACCGGCACAGATACGCAGTATTTT
TRBJ1-2 once 11 TRBV29-1 TRBD1 CSVGTDYGYTF TGCAGCGTCGGGACAGACTATGGCTACACCTTC
TRBJ2-1 . 13 TRBV19 . CASSSTGGNEQFF TGTGCCAGTAGCTCTACGGGTGGCAATGAGCAGTTCTTC
TRBJ1-4 . 14 TRBV29-1 TRBD1 CSAGTGATNEKLFF TGCAGCGCTGGGACAGGGGCAACTAATGAAAAACTGTTTTTT
TRBJ2-1 . 17 TRBV29-1 . CSVEDPDGRTLYNEQFF TGCAGCGTTGAAGATCCTGATGGGCGGACTCTCTACAATGAGCAGTTCTTC
TRBJ1-5 . 14 TRBV29-1 . CSVAPGFGNQPQHF TGCAGCGTTGCCCCGGGGTTCGGAAATCAGCCCCAGCATTTT
TRBJ2-1 . 15 TRBV29-1 TRBD2 CSVGRSAGGHSEQFF TGCAGCGTTGGAAGGTCGGCGGGAGGCCATAGTGAGCAGTTCTTC
TRBJ2-3 few 13 TRBV20-1 . CSARASGRDTQYF TGCAGTGCTAGAGCCTCGGGACGGGATACGCAGTATTTT
TRBJ1-5 . 14 TRBV5-5 TRBD1 CASSLGQAFQPQHF TGTGCCAGCAGCCTGGGACAGGCGTTTCAGCCCCAGCATTTT
TRBJ2-7 . 15 TRBV4-2 TRBD2 CASSQESGSWNEQYF TGTGCCAGCAGCCAAGAAAGCGGGAGTTGGAACGAGCAGTACTTC
TRBJ2-1 . 15 TRBV29-1 . CSVEDLKAGSNEQFF TGCAGCGTTGAAGATCTTAAGGCAGGATCTAATGAGCAGTTCTTC
TRBJ2-1 once 15 TRBV6-6 TRBD1 CASSYSGQGYNEQFF TGTGCCAGCAGTTACTCGGGACAGGGTTACAATGAGCAGTTCTTC
TRBJ2-3 . 15 TRBV29-1 . CSVEDTGVKFNTQYF TGCAGCGTTGAAGATACGGGTGTGAAGTTTAATACGCAGTATTTT
TRBJ2-5 . 16 TRBV7-2 . CASSPRLRSTQETQYF TGTGCCAGCAGCCCACGACTCAGGTCCACACAAGAGACCCAGTACTTC
TRBJ1-5 . 15 TRBV29-1 TRBD1 CNVETGTGTNQPQHF TGCAACGTTGAAACCGGGACAGGGACCAATCAGCCCCAGCATTTT
TRBJ2-7 few 15 TRBV29-1 . CSVDGGGRSSYEQYF TGCAGCGTTGACGGCGGTGGCAGGAGCTCCTACGAGCAGTACTTC